These 22 T cell receptor beta chains were sequenced from one sample in a study of PD-1 blockade in classical Hodgkin lymphoma. This table comes from immunoSEQ multiplex PCR, and its TCRdb copy is limited to in-frame clones, with some not included. The top ten clones hold approximately 0.3% of a sample with 30,000 to 40,000 clones, roughly nine tenths of them seen once. Time point given: cycle 4 day 1 (C4D1), after five to seven weeks of nivolumab. Every patient was affected by relapse after autologous stem cell transplantation, while exposure to brentuximab vedotin was not uniform. It was by magnetic negative selection that CD4+ T cells were purified from thawed PBMCs. The sample was CD4+ T cells from blood, taken before the fourth cycle of nivolumab. The receptors derive from a human donor with classical Hodgkin lymphoma.

The genes are TRBV7-2 and TRBJ2-7; 7 bases align to TRBD1. CDR1 is SGHTA, CDR2 FQGNSA, per germline. The ends lost 4 bases at V and 4 bases at J; junction bases unmatched: 7. There are 14 residues in the CDR3. CDR3 bases: TGTGCCAGCAGCTCAAACAGGGGTATATACGAGCAGTACTTC. Its protein product is CASSSNRGIYEQYF. Using reference TRBV7-2 and TRBJ2-7 for the parts outside the CDR3, the full variable domain is GAGVSQSPSNKVTEKGKDVELRCDPISGHTALYWYRQSLGQGLEFLIYFQGNSAPDKSGLPSDRFSAERTGGSVSTLTIQRTQQEDSAVYLCASSSNRGIYEQYFGPGTRLTVT.

This sequence joins TRBV2 and TRBJ1-1; no clear D gene. Trimming removed 3 bases at V and 1 base at J, with 6 bases between. Germline values: CDR1 SNHLY, CDR2 FYNNEI. The length of the CDR3 is 13 residues. CDR3 DNA: TGTGCCAGCAGTGATGGCAGGAACACTGAAGCTTTCTTT. Its translation: CASSDGRNTEAFF. Based on the CDR3 plus reference TRBV2 and TRBJ1-1, the full variable domain is EPEVTQTPSHQVTQMGQEVILRCVPISNHLYFYWYRQILGQKVEFLVSFYNNEISEKSEIFDDQFSVERPDGSNFTLKIRSTKLEDSAMYFCASSDGRNTEAFFGQGTRLTVV.

The CDR3 here is CASSGQSSYEQYF. CDR3 bases: TGTGCCAGTAGTGGGCAGAGCTCCTACGAGCAGTACTTC. The chain employs TRBV19 and TRBJ2-7, with unresolved D. V dropped 5 bases and J dropped 0 bases, with 8 bases sitting between them. The CDR3 runs 13 residues. The germline V gene has CDR1 LNHDA and CDR2 SQIVND (reference sequence).

The V gene is TRBV28, the J gene TRBJ2-5; TRBD2 aligns across 12 bases. Germline-derived CDR1 and CDR2 are MDHEN and SYDVKM. This CDR3 is 16 amino acids long. V was clipped by 5 bases and J by 4 bases; unmatched bases: 8. CDR3 bases: TGTGCCAGCAGTCCCTCTAGCGGGAGGGCCCCAGAGACCCAGTACTTC. Protein product: CASSPSSGRAPETQYF.

This sequence joins TRBV5-5 and TRBJ2-5; 8 nucleotides line up with TRBD2. V shed 0 bases and J 4 bases; nucleotides not matched to a gene: 11. Germline-derived CDR1 and CDR2 are SGHKS and YYEKEE (reference sequence). This CDR3 is built from 17 residues. In DNA form, the CDR3 reads TGTGCCAGCAGCTTGGATCCCCGGACTAGCCAATTAGAGACCCAGTACTTC. Its protein product is CASSLDPRTSQLETQYF.

The gene calls are TRBV11-2 and TRBJ1-1, with D unresolved. Looked up from germline, CDR1 is SGHAT and CDR2 is FQNNGV. This CDR3 has 13 residues. V was cut by 3 bases and J by 1 base, with 6 bases left in between. The CDR3 DNA is TGTGCCAGCAGCTTCGACACGAACACTGAAGCTTTCTTT. Its translation is CASSFDTNTEAFF.

V usage is TRBV6-5 and J usage is TRBJ2-7, with 10 bases fitting TRBD2. The CDR3 length is 14 residues. The germline gives CDR1 MNHEY, CDR2 SVGAGI. J lost 2 bases, V lost 6 bases, and 4 bases had no gene match. The CDR3 spells CASRRLAGPYEQYF. CDR3 nucleotides: TGTGCCAGCAGGAGACTAGCGGGCCCCTACGAGCAGTACTTC.

The chain carries TRBV15 and TRBJ1-4; 8 nucleotides agree with TRBD1. CDR3 size: 16 residues. The J segment lost 8 bases and the V segment lost 2 bases, leaving 10 bases of the junction unmatched. CDR1 LNHNV and CDR2 YYDKDF come from the germline V gene (reference sequence). CDR3 nucleotides: TGTGCCACCAGCAGACTACTCGGGACAGGACGGGAAAAACTGTTTTTT. Its protein product is CATSRLLGTGREKLFF.

J is TRBJ2-7 and V is TRBV19, with D tentatively TRBD2 (6 bases). The CDR3 runs 13 residues. Trimming left V 1 base short and J 4 bases short, with 8 bases between. The V gene's germline CDR1 is LNHDA and CDR2 SQIVND (reference sequence). DNA for the CDR3: TGTGCCAGTAGTATAGTGGAGGGGTACGAGCAGTACTTC. The encoded protein is CASSIVEGYEQYF.

The rearrangement uses TRBV28 and TRBJ1-1, with 9 nucleotides matching TRBD1. Per germline, CDR1 MDHEN and CDR2 SYDVKM. With 8 bases clipped from V and 0 bases from J, the junction kept 19 bases outside the gene matches. CDR3 length equals 19 residues. CDR3 amino acids: CASDLFYPGQGGVNTEAFF. CDR3 bases: TGTGCCAGCGACCTCTTTTATCCGGGACAGGGAGGGGTGAACACTGAAGCTTTCTTT. The complete variable domain, with remaining parts taken from reference TRBV28 and TRBJ1-1, reads DVKVTQSSRYLVKRTGEKVFLECVQDMDHENMFWYRQDPGLGLRLIYFSYDVKMKEKGDIPEGYSVSREKKERFSLILESASTNQTSMYLCASDLFYPGQGGVNTEAFFGQGTRLTVV.

The chain is built from TRBV28 and TRBJ1-2; TRBD1 agrees at 8 bases. Trimming at V came to 3 bases and at J to 2 bases, leaving 5 bases not matched to a gene. Germline CDR1 reads MDHEN; CDR2 reads SYDVKM. The CDR3 sequence is 15 residues long. The CDR3 protein is CASSFFGQGNYGYTF. CDR3 bases: TGTGCCAGCAGTTTTTTCGGACAGGGAAACTATGGCTACACCTTC.

The chain carries TRBV2 and TRBJ1-5; maybe TRBD1 (5 bases). This CDR3 spans 12 amino acids. With 4 bases removed from V and 7 bases from J, the gap between germline ends came to 8 bases. Looked up from germline, CDR1 is SNHLY and CDR2 is FYNNEI. The CDR3 is CASSGGPQPQHF. CDR3 coding DNA: TGTGCCAGCAGTGGGGGCCCCCAGCCCCAGCATTTT.

CDR3 nucleotides: TGTGCCACCAGCAGAGATAGCGTCGGGCAAGAGACCCAGTACTTC. Its translation is CATSRDSVGQETQYF. This rearrangement joins TRBV15 to TRBJ2-5, with a weak D call TRBD2 (5 bases). The V end was cut by 0 bases, the J end by 2 bases, with 10 bases between. Germline CDR1 LNHNV, CDR2 YYDKDF (reference sequence). CDR3 length: 15 residues. The full variable domain, rest sourced from reference TRBV15 and TRBJ2-5, is DAMVIQNPRYQVTQFGKPVTLSCSQTLNHNVMYWYQQKSSQAPKLLFHYYDKDFNNEADTPDNFQSRRPNTSFCFLDIRSPGLGDTAMYLCATSRDSVGQETQYFGPGTRLLVL.

The V gene is TRBV5-6, the J gene TRBJ1-1; a possible D gene is TRBD1 (5 bases). Germline-derived CDR1 and CDR2 are SGHDT and YYEEEE. Trimming shortened V by 0 bases and J by 4 bases, and 13 bases separated the two germline ends. The CDR3 covers 15 residues. The CDR3 loop is CASSLAWGQGTEAFF. The CDR3 DNA sequence: TGTGCCAGCAGCTTGGCCTGGGGTCAGGGCACTGAAGCTTTCTTT.

The rearrangement links TRBV5-1 to TRBJ2-7, with 12 positions matching TRBD1. Germline CDR1 SGHRS, CDR2 YFSETQ. Germline trimming cut 0 bases from V and 5 bases from J; bases unmatched to any gene: 3. There are 15 residues in the CDR3. The CDR3 sequence: CASSLVGTGGHEQYF. The CDR3 DNA is TGCGCCAGCAGCTTGGTTGGGACAGGGGGCCACGAGCAGTACTTC. Supplemented by reference TRBV5-1 and TRBJ2-7, the full variable domain reads KAGVTQTPRYLIKTRGQQVTLSCSPISGHRSVSWYQQTPGQGLQFLFEYFSETQRNKGNFPGRFSGRQFSNSRSEMNVSTLELGDSALYLCASSLVGTGGHEQYFGPGTRLTVT.

The V call is TRBV19, the J call TRBJ2-7; possibly TRBD1 for D (5 bases). Germline V CDR1 and CDR2: LNHDA, SQIVND (reference sequence). Trimming took off 5 bases at V and 3 bases at J, with 17 bases between the two ends. The CDR3 loop spans 15 amino acids. The CDR3: CASSGAAAHYYEQYF. CDR3 in DNA: TGTGCCAGTAGTGGGGCCGCCGCCCACTACTACGAGCAGTACTTC.

The V gene is TRBV6-1, the J gene TRBJ2-5, with D perhaps being TRBD1 or TRBD2 (6 bases each). The V gene lost 3 bases and the J gene lost 0 bases, with 14 bases spanning the gap. Germline V lookup: CDR1 MNHNS, CDR2 SASEGT. CDR3 length: 16 amino acids. CDR3 sequence: CASSDREGGYQETQYF. CDR3 coding DNA: TGTGCCAGCAGTGACCGGGAAGGGGGGTACCAAGAGACCCAGTACTTC.

The CDR3 bases are TGTGCCTGCAAACAGGGCACTGGAAACACCATATATTTT. It translates to CACKQGTGNTIYF. The rearrangement links TRBV30 to TRBJ1-3; the D gene is possibly TRBD1 (6 bases). The V and J ends lost 6 bases and 2 bases respectively, with 11 bases between them. Looked up from germline, CDR1 is GTSNPN and CDR2 is SVGIG (reference sequence). This CDR3 has 13 residues. Full variable domain (outside the CDR3, taken from reference TRBV30 and TRBJ1-3): SQTIHQWPATLVQPVGSPLSLECTVEGTSNPNLYWYRQAAGRGLQLLFYSVGIGQISSEVPQNLSASRPQDRQFILSSKKLLLSDSGFYLCACKQGTGNTIYFGEGSWLTVV.

V is TRBV5-1 and J is TRBJ2-2, with D possibly matching TRBD2 (5 bases). V lost 4 bases and J 3 bases, leaving 13 bases between the germline ends. Germline V gene lookup returns CDR1 SGHRS and CDR2 YFSETQ. This CDR3 has 15 residues. The CDR3 DNA reads as TGCGCCAGCAGCGGTGGGAGAGTTGACACCGGGGAGCTGTTTTTT. Translation gives CASSGGRVDTGELFF.

This chain connects TRBV7-6 to TRBJ2-7; perhaps TRBD1 as D (5 bases). This CDR3 contains 15 residues. The germline V and J ends were trimmed by 2 bases and 2 bases, with 13 bases remaining between them. Germline CDR1 is SGHVS and CDR2 is FNYEAQ. The CDR3 nucleotides read TGTGCCAGCAGCTTACAGGGTTTCGGCACCTACGAGCAGTACTTC. Translated: CASSLQGFGTYEQYF.

Only one count was recorded for this clone. This rearrangement joins TRBV18 to TRBJ2-5, with D tentatively TRBD2 (7 bases). Trimming left V 3 bases short and J 2 bases short, with 10 bases between. Germline V gene sequence: CDR1 KGHSH, CDR2 LQKENI. The CDR3 extends over 14 amino acids. This CDR3 is CASSPGGPQETQYF. The CDR3 DNA is TGTGCCAGCTCACCGGGGGGGCCACAAGAGACCCAGTACTTC.

The CDR3 region is CASSMDRGREQYF. The CDR3 nucleotides read TGTGCCAGTAGTATGGACAGGGGGCGCGAGCAGTACTTC. The gene calls are TRBV19 and TRBJ2-7; the match to TRBD1 covers 11 bases. CDR3 length: 13 residues. Per the germline V gene, CDR1 is LNHDA and CDR2 is SQIVND (reference sequence). V shed 3 bases, J shed 6 bases, and the junction held 1 base outside the gene matches.